The rows below give T cell receptor beta chains drawn from one sample of a study of cytotoxic CD8 clonotypes in ibrutinib-treated CLL. Measured with immunoSEQ multiplex PCR; TCRdb has only the in-frame clones, and not every one. The data show about 29,000 clones, with approximately 85% seen just once and 8% held by the top ten. Material: PBMCs, obtained after 24 months of ibrutinib treatment. The receptors originated from a human donor with chronic lymphocytic leukemia. Both conserved end residues are part of each CDR3. A D gene is named only where the DNA matches it firmly. Expanded clones get a size class; other rows say once, few or many, or leave the size out.

j_call,d_call,v_call,clone_size,cdr3_nt,cdr3_aa
TRBJ2-7,.,TRBV2,once,TGTGCCAGCCGCCGACTCCCGGAAGTCTACGAGCAGTACTTC,CASRRLPEVYEQYF
TRBJ1-2,.,TRBV18,.,TGTGCCAGCTCACCGGGGACCGGGGGGTTGACAGCGATCTATGGCTACACCTTC,CASSPGTGGLTAIYGYTF
TRBJ1-1,.,TRBV7-8,.,TGTGCCAGCAGCTTTGAGGGCGGTATGAACACTGAAGCTTTCTTT,CASSFEGGMNTEAFF
TRBJ1-4,TRBD1,TRBV5-5,.,TGTGCCAGCAGCTTGAAGGGGGCTTGGGAAAAACTGTTTTTT,CASSLKGAWEKLFF
TRBJ2-1,.,TRBV19,.,TGTGCCAGTAGTAGCAGTGCCTACAATGAGCAGTTCTTC,CASSSSAYNEQFF
TRBJ2-5,.,TRBV9,.,TGTGCCAGCAGCGCTATTGCAGTCTTCGAGACCCAGTACTTC,CASSAIAVFETQYF
TRBJ1-2,.,TRBV19,.,TGTGCCAGTACCGCCGCGGGCGTTGGCTACACCTTC,CASTAAGVGYTF
TRBJ1-1,TRBD1,TRBV19,.,TGTGCCAGTAGTACCCCAGACAGGGGGCGCGGGAACACTGAAGCTTTCTTT,CASSTPDRGRGNTEAFF
TRBJ2-7,TRBD1,TRBV7-8,.,TGTGCCAGTGGATATGACAGGGACTACGAGCAGTACTTC,CASGYDRDYEQYF
TRBJ1-5,TRBD1,TRBV7-2,.,TGTGCCAGCAGCCCACCGGGACAGGGGAGTCAGCCCCAGCATTTT,CASSPPGQGSQPQHF
TRBJ2-3,.,TRBV1,.,TGCACCAGCAGCCAAGGATCTTACACAGATACGCAGTATTTT,CTSSQGSYTDTQYF
TRBJ1-1,.,TRBV7-9,.,TGTGCCAGCAGACCCGCCCGGGGGGTAGCAACGGCTGAAGCTTTCTTT,CASRPARGVATAEAFF
TRBJ2-1,.,TRBV6-4,.,TGTGCCAGCAGTACAGGACAAGAGGACAATGAGCAGTTCTTC,CASSTGQEDNEQFF
TRBJ1-5,.,TRBV4-1,.,TGCGCCAGCAGCCAAGGACTTCCCGGGCCACGCAATCAGCCCCAGCATTTT,CASSQGLPGPRNQPQHF
TRBJ1-1,TRBD1,TRBV9,.,TGTGCCAGCAGCGGCGAGGCGGGGACAGGGCGCGGCACTGAAGCTTTCTTT,CASSGEAGTGRGTEAFF
TRBJ2-7,.,TRBV27,.,TGTGCCAGCAGTTTAACTTTCTCACAGAGACCCTACGAGCAGTACTTC,CASSLTFSQRPYEQYF
TRBJ1-6,TRBD1,TRBV28,once,TGTGCCAGCAGTCTCTTTGGGGACAGGGGCGGTGGTTCACCCCTCCACTTT,CASSLFGDRGGGSPLHF
TRBJ1-2,.,TRBV18,.,TGTGCCAGCTCCCAAAATGAGGACAGTAACTATGGCTACACCTTC,CASSQNEDSNYGYTF